This T cell receptor (beta chain) appears in the sequencing data of a study of cytomegalovirus exposure and HLA in healthy donors. At the level of the study: Around 77% of 398 genotyped donors fell in the Caucasian-associated ancestry cluster. Regarding the study as a whole: Accounts indicate the classifier identified cytomegalovirus status with strong specificity and sensitivity. Within an earlier analysis, most TCR beta V segments proved productive either about 90% or about 30% of the time.

As for this clone: Antigen unknown.

Germline V gives CDR1 MNHEY, CDR2 SMNVEV (reference sequence). The trim removed 8 bases at V and 2 bases at J, leaving 3 bases unmatched. The CDR3 covers 12 residues. At collection, donors were nominally healthy, but unrecorded immune exposures were probable. A multiplex PCR was run with 60 Vbeta primers and 13 Jbeta primers. The protocol was immunoSEQ multiplex PCR, while the TCRdb copy is restricted to in-frame clones and leaves out a portion. The sample lists more than 95,000 clones, roughly 68% occurring once. The clonotype was recovered from a woman aged 45-59 years in good health and CMV-seropositive. The chain couples TRBV27 to TRBJ2-7, with TRBD1 matching over 7 bases. Material: PBMCs. In DNA form, the CDR3 reads TGTGCCAGCGGACAGGCCCCCTACGAGCAGTACTTC. It specifies CASGQAPYEQYF.